This T cell receptor beta chain was profiled in a study of blood T cell repertoires in COVID-19. Repertoires were generated with immunoSEQ multiplex PCR, while TCRdb's copy carries only in-frame clones and drops some. In the table there are some 200,000 clones, almost 85% of which are singletons. Seattle cases were enrolled at active infection and followed longitudinally. CDR3 size: 16 residues. The trim removed 4 bases at V and 7 bases at J, leaving 8 bases unmatched. Germline V gene sequence: CDR1 WSHSY, CDR2 SAAADI. The sample comprised peripheral blood. This chain uses TRBV10-2 with TRBJ2-1; 12 bases agree with TRBD2. The clonotype comes from a woman between 65 and 79 years old with COVID-19, enrolled during active disease. The CDR3 protein is CASSAILAGGWNEQFF. The CDR3 DNA follows: TGCGCCAGCAGTGCCATTCTAGCGGGGGGGTGGAATGAGCAGTTCTTC.